The clone carrying this TCR beta chain appeared a single time. What it binds is unknown. There are 11 residues in the CDR3. Germline loops: CDR1 SGDLS, CDR2 YYNGEE. Trimming removed 7 bases from V and 7 bases from J; junction bases left unmatched: 1. The source of the sample is a study of T cells in localized non-small cell lung cancer. Study-level results: Peak T cell clonality was found in uninvolved adjacent lung, exceeding tumor. The study sequenced only one region of the tumor. As a result, intratumor heterogeneity could not be excluded and remains possible. The study detected a median about 50 of the top 100 tumor clones in adjacent lung. A higher density of T cells in blood coincided with extended overall survival.

Sequencing used immunoSEQ multiplex PCR; TCRdb keeps in-frame clones, though not all of them. The data contain some 25,000 clones, about 86% of them singletons. The source was peripheral blood, collected before any cancer treatment. The clonotype comes from a male donor aged 60 or older with stage II squamous cell lung carcinoma. The chain is built from TRBV9 and TRBJ2-1, with TRBD2 matching 8 bases. CDR3 in amino acids: CASASGNEQFF. In DNA form, the CDR3 reads TGTGCCAGCGCTAGCGGGAATGAGCAGTTCTTC.